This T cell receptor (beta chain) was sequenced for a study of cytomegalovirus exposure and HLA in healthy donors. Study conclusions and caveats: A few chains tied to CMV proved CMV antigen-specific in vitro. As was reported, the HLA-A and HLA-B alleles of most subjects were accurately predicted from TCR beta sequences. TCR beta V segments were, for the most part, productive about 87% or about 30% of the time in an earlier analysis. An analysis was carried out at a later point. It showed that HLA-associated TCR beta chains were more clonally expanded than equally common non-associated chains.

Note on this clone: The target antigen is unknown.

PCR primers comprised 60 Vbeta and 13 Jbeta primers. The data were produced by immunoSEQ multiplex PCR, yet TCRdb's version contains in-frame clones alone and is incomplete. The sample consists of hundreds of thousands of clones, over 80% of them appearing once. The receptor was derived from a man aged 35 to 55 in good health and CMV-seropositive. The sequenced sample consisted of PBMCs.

CDR3 nucleotides: TGCAGCGTTGAAGAACTAGCGGGACCCCTAGGCACAGATACGCAGTATTTT. This translates into CSVEELAGPLGTDTQYF. The chain has TRBV29-1 and TRBJ2-3; 10 bases line up with TRBD2. The CDR3 length is 17 residues. The V segment lost 0 bases and the J segment 1 base; nucleotides outside the gene matches: 7. Germline CDR1 reads SQVTM; CDR2 reads ANQGSEA.